The 30 T cell receptor beta chains below come from one sample, sequenced in a study of blood T cell repertoires in COVID-19. Sequenced by immunoSEQ multiplex PCR; TCRdb stores in-frame clones only, minus some. The data hold around 300,000 clones, with 87% observed a single time. The specimen was peripheral blood. Every receptor here comes from a young man with active or convalescent COVID-19.

The chain combines TRBV10-2 with TRBJ2-1; 10 nucleotides align to TRBD2. Per the germline V gene, CDR1 is WSHSY and CDR2 is SAAADI. This CDR3 is built from 15 residues. Unmatched junction bases numbered 3, after V lost 5 bases and J lost 2 bases. In DNA form, the CDR3 reads TGCGCCAGCAGTATAAGCGGGGGGGCCTACAATGAGCAGTTCTTC. It yields the protein CASSISGGAYNEQFF.

This clone was counted a single time. The genes are TRBV3-1 (or the pseudogene TRBV3-2) and TRBJ2-3; TRBD1 agrees at 7 bases. Germline values: CDR1 LGHDT, CDR2 YNNKEL (reference sequence). CDR3 size: 14 residues. V lost 4 bases to trimming and J lost 5 bases; unmatched junction nucleotides: 6. The CDR3 DNA is TGTGCCAGCAGCCCCGGACAGGTTGAAGATACGCAGTATTTT. Translation: CASSPGQVEDTQYF.

CDR3 nucleotide sequence: TGTGCCAGCAGTTACGGCGGGAGTTCTGGTGAGCAGTTCTTC. The encoded protein is CASSYGGSSGEQFF. The chain joins TRBV6-5 to TRBJ2-1; 7 bases are a match to TRBD2. The trim removed 2 bases at V and 9 bases at J, leaving 7 bases unmatched. The CDR3 is 14 residues long. CDR1 and CDR2 (germline): MNHEY, SVGAGI.

This clone has a single count. The J gene is TRBJ2-7, the V gene TRBV6-5; TRBD1 aligns across 7 bases. The ends lost 5 bases at V and 2 bases at J; junction bases unmatched: 3. This CDR3 comprises 13 residues. Germline values: CDR1 MNHEY, CDR2 SVGAGI. The CDR3 here is CASSRGQAYEQYF. CDR3 sequence (DNA): TGTGCCAGCAGTCGAGGACAGGCCTACGAGCAGTACTTC.

The chain carries TRBV7-8 and TRBJ2-7; no clear D gene. This CDR3 is built from 14 residues. Trimming cost V 3 bases and J 0 bases, with 9 bases left between them. Germline values: CDR1 SGHVS, CDR2 FQNEAQ. The CDR3 DNA follows: TGTGCCAGCAGCTTTAGAGTCCTCTCCTACGAGCAGTACTTC. Amino acid sequence: CASSFRVLSYEQYF.

This rearrangement joins TRBV19 to TRBJ2-2, with D unresolved. In germline, CDR1 is LNHDA, CDR2 SQIVND (reference sequence). The CDR3 contains 15 residues. Trimming stripped 3 bases from V and 0 bases from J, with 8 bases between. The CDR3 bases are TGTGCCAGTAGTATTTTGGTAGCGAACACCGGGGAGCTGTTTTTT. Amino acid sequence: CASSILVANTGELFF.

The chain links TRBV7-8 to TRBJ2-7; a possible D gene is TRBD1 (6 bases). The CDR3 spans 13 residues. Trimming took 4 bases from V and 1 from J, leaving 8 bases between them. The germline V gene encodes CDR1 SGHVS and CDR2 FQNEAQ. CDR3 residues: CASSWQGSYEQYF. The CDR3 DNA reads as TGTGCCAGCAGCTGGCAGGGGTCCTACGAGCAGTACTTC.

The chain employs TRBV10-3 and TRBJ2-1; D unclear. Germline V gene lookup returns CDR1 ENHRY and CDR2 SYGVKD. This CDR3 comprises 11 residues. With 8 bases removed from V and 9 bases from J, the gap between germline ends came to 11 bases. This CDR3 is CAIGSPGEQFF. The CDR3 DNA follows: TGTGCCATCGGTTCCCCCGGTGAGCAGTTCTTC.

This chain's CDR3 is CASSPRGSGRAWDEQYF. The CDR3 DNA reads as TGTGCCAGCAGCCCCCGTGGTAGCGGGAGGGCCTGGGACGAGCAGTACTTC. V is TRBV7-9 and J is TRBJ2-7; 11 bases align to TRBD2. V gave up 5 bases and J gave up 5 bases; unmatched junction bases: 14. Germline lookup yields CDR1 SEHNR and CDR2 FQNEAQ (reference sequence). The CDR3 contains 17 residues.

The chain is built from TRBV4-3 and TRBJ2-7, with 8 bases identical to TRBD1. CDR3 length equals 17 residues. V dropped 4 bases and J dropped 0; count of bases not matched to a gene: 11. CDR1 LGHNA and CDR2 YSLEER come from the germline V gene. The CDR3 DNA follows: TGCGCCAGCAGCCGTCAAACAGGGGGGCAAAACTCCTACGAGCAGTACTTC. Residues: CASSRQTGGQNSYEQYF.

The chain joins TRBV4-1 to TRBJ2-7; tentative D call: TRBD1 (6 bases). CDR3 length: 15 amino acids. V was trimmed by 2 bases and J by 3 bases, leaving 14 bases between them. CDR1 and CDR2 from the germline V gene are MGHRA and YSYEKL. The CDR3 is CASSQPGRGNYEQYF. DNA for the CDR3: TGCGCCAGCAGCCAACCCGGAAGGGGGAACTACGAGCAGTACTTC.

J is TRBJ1-1 and V is TRBV24-1; D is uncertain. The CDR3 is made up of 13 amino acids. Looked up from germline, CDR1 is KGHDR and CDR2 is SFDVKD. The ends were cut back, 6 bases at V and 8 bases at J, with 15 bases in the middle. The CDR3, as DNA: TGTGCCACCAGTCTCTGGATAGGACTAGAAGCTTTCTTT. Protein product: CATSLWIGLEAFF.

The chain recombines TRBV5-1 with TRBJ2-2; the D gene is possibly TRBD1 (5 bases). V was shortened by 1 base and J by 3 bases, with 13 bases between the two germline ends. The V gene's germline CDR1 is SGHRS and CDR2 YFSETQ. The CDR3 extends over 16 amino acids. The CDR3 protein is CASSLSQGGYTGELFF. The CDR3 DNA reads as TGCGCCAGCAGCTTGTCGCAGGGCGGATACACCGGGGAGCTGTTTTTT.

The CDR3 nucleotides are TGTGCCAGCAGCTCCCGTTTAGCGGGAGGGCCAAACGAGCAGTACTTC. This gives the protein CASSSRLAGGPNEQYF. This rearrangement joins TRBV11-2 to TRBJ2-7, with 11 bases aligning to TRBD2. CDR3 length: 16 amino acids. With 4 bases clipped from V and 5 bases from J, the junction kept 10 bases outside the gene matches. CDR1 SGHAT and CDR2 FQNNGV come from the germline V gene.

The V gene is TRBV19, the J gene TRBJ2-7, with a tentative D call TRBD2 (5 bases). This CDR3 contains 15 residues. Trimming cost V 3 bases and J 3 bases, with 15 bases left between them. CDR1 is LNHDA and CDR2 is SQIVND in the germline V gene (reference sequence). CDR3 sequence (DNA): TGTGCCAGTAGTATCGCTCCCGACGCGGGCTACGAGCAGTACTTC. This translates into CASSIAPDAGYEQYF.

The chain links TRBV10-3 to TRBJ1-5; a weak D match, TRBD1 (6 bases). V was pared by 2 bases and J by 5 bases, with 16 bases between. This CDR3 has 16 amino acids. Germline CDR1 ENHRY, CDR2 SYGVKD. CDR3 in DNA: TGTGCCATCAGTGAGACGGGTAAGGGGGGGGATCAGCCCCAGCATTTT. Residues: CAISETGKGGDQPQHF.

V is TRBV4-2 and J is TRBJ2-2; TRBD2 matches at 14 bases. V shed 4 bases, J shed 8 bases, and the junction held 9 bases outside the gene matches. The CDR3 consists of 17 residues. The V gene's germline CDR1 is LGHNA and CDR2 YNFKEQ. In nucleotides, the CDR3 is TGTGCCAGCAGCCGTTCGACTAGCGGGAGGGCAGGGGGGGAGCTGTTTTTT. Protein sequence: CASSRSTSGRAGGELFF.

This sequence joins TRBV9 and TRBJ1-1; 8 bases are a match to TRBD1. This CDR3 comprises 15 residues. Germline-derived CDR1 and CDR2 are SGDLS and YYNGEE. The V gene end was trimmed by 5 bases and the J gene end by 5 bases; junction bases not matched to a gene: 11. CDR3 nucleotides: TGTGCCAGCAGTCCTTCAGGGGGCTTCGGGACTGAAGCTTTCTTT. It encodes CASSPSGGFGTEAFF.

This chain uses TRBV14 with TRBJ2-2, with unresolved D. Trimming pared 5 bases from V and 11 bases from J, leaving 18 bases between. Germline CDR1 is SGHDN and CDR2 is FVKESK. The CDR3 is made up of 14 amino acids. The CDR3 reads CASSLVESPRELFF. The CDR3 coding sequence is TGTGCCAGCAGCTTAGTAGAGTCTCCGCGAGAGCTGTTTTTT.

The J gene is TRBJ2-2, the V gene TRBV5-1; D gene ambiguous. Per germline, CDR1 SGHRS and CDR2 YFSETQ. There are 14 residues in the CDR3. V lost 2 bases to trimming and J lost 0 bases, with 5 bases between them. The CDR3 spells CASSFVSNTGELFF. In DNA, the CDR3 is TGCGCCAGCAGCTTCGTCTCGAACACCGGGGAGCTGTTTTTT.

The chain carries TRBV6-6 and TRBJ2-2, with D hard to call. The CDR3 is 15 residues long. Trimming left V 6 bases short and J 0 bases short, with 11 bases between. CDR1 and CDR2 (germline): MNHNY, SVGAGI (reference sequence). CDR3 sequence reads: CASRDGDTNTGELFF. The CDR3 DNA reads TGTGCCAGCAGAGACGGAGATACGAACACCGGGGAGCTGTTTTTT.

This clone was seen a few times. V and J are TRBV4-2 and TRBJ2-3, with TRBD1 identical over 9 bases. The CDR3 runs to 15 residues. CDR1 and CDR2 from the germline V gene are LGHNA and YNFKEQ. V lost 4 bases, J lost 0 bases, and 2 bases stayed unmatched. The DNA of the CDR3 is TGTGCCAGCAGCCGACAGGGGGGGAGCACAGATACGCAGTATTTT. Its protein is CASSRQGGSTDTQYF.

The rearrangement uses TRBV11-2 and TRBJ1-6, with 7 positions matching TRBD1. Trimming cost V 5 bases and J 7 bases; bases outside gene matches: 11. There are 16 residues in the CDR3. Germline V CDR1 and CDR2: SGHAT, FQNNGV. This chain's CDR3 is CASSPPPTGTNSPLHF. Written as DNA, the CDR3 is TGTGCCAGCAGCCCCCCCCCGACAGGGACAAATTCACCCCTCCACTTT.

DNA of the CDR3: TGCGCCAGCTGCCCCGGGGACCAAGAGACCCAGTACTTC. This translates into CASCPGDQETQYF. This chain joins TRBV5-1 and TRBJ2-5; a weak D match, TRBD2 (5 bases). The germline CDR1 and CDR2 sequences are SGHRS and YFSETQ. Trimming removed 7 bases at V and 0 bases at J, with 10 bases between. CDR3 size: 13 residues. Looking up the rest from reference TRBV5-1 and TRBJ2-5 gives the full variable domain: KAGVTQTPRYLIKTRGQQVTLSCSPISGHRSVSWYQQTPGQGLQFLFEYFSETQRNKGNFPGRFSGRQFSNSRSEMNVSTLELGDSALYLCASCPGDQETQYFGPGTRLLVL.

This clone has a handful of counts. V and J are TRBV19 and TRBJ2-7; 9 bases agree with TRBD1. CDR3 size: 15 residues. The germline V gene encodes CDR1 LNHDA and CDR2 SQIVND (reference sequence). Germline trimming cut 6 bases from V and 2 bases from J; bases unmatched to any gene: 8. CDR3: CASSAGTGRAYEQYF. DNA for the CDR3: TGTGCCAGTAGCGCTGGGACAGGGAGAGCCTACGAGCAGTACTTC.

The genes are TRBV7-9 and TRBJ2-2, with D perhaps TRBD1 (6 bases). Germline assignment: CDR1 SEHNR and CDR2 FQNEAQ (reference sequence). The CDR3 extends over 15 amino acids. Trimming pared 6 bases from V and 3 bases from J, leaving 14 bases between. CDR3 protein: CASSDTGTHTGELFF. The CDR3 DNA sequence: TGTGCCAGCAGTGACACAGGGACGCACACCGGGGAGCTGTTTTTT.

The chain employs TRBV5-1 and TRBJ2-7; 8 positions agree with TRBD2. With V trimmed by 3 bases and J by 3 bases, 2 bases remained unmatched. The CDR3 is 13 residues long. Germline CDR1 and CDR2: SGHRS and YFSETQ. The CDR3 bases are TGCGCCAGCAGCTCGGGGGGGTACTACGAGCAGTACTTC. Translation: CASSSGGYYEQYF.

The chain couples TRBV25-1 to TRBJ2-7; TRBD2 matches 8 bases. Germline trimming cut 4 bases from V and 1 base from J; bases unmatched to any gene: 12. The CDR3 sequence is 17 residues long. Germline-derived CDR1 and CDR2 are MGHDK and SYGVNS. Here the CDR3 reads CASSGGEPGLESYEQYF. The CDR3 DNA sequence: TGTGCCAGCAGTGGGGGCGAACCGGGACTAGAATCCTACGAGCAGTACTTC.

This chain joins TRBV10-1 and TRBJ2-5; 10 nucleotides agree with TRBD2. Germline V gene lookup returns CDR1 WNHNN and CDR2 SYGVQD (reference sequence). This CDR3 spans 16 amino acids. With 4 bases clipped from V and 4 bases from J, the junction kept 9 bases outside the gene matches. This CDR3 reads CASSAGSGGPGETQYF. For the CDR3, the DNA is TGCGCCAGCAGTGCGGGTAGCGGGGGGCCTGGAGAGACCCAGTACTTC.

The chain joins TRBV7-9 to TRBJ2-5; TRBD2 might be the D (5 bases). The CDR3 runs to 13 residues. The V and J ends lost 5 bases and 3 bases respectively, with 10 bases between them. Germline-derived CDR1 and CDR2 are SEHNR and FQNEAQ (reference sequence). CDR3 loop: CASSPLAEETQYF. The DNA of the CDR3 is TGTGCCAGCAGCCCCCTAGCAGAAGAGACCCAGTACTTC.